This entry describes one TCR beta chain. Its antigen is not identified. The sample comes from a study of a mutant IDH1 vaccine in newly diagnosed glioma. Study background: Former treatment meant radiotherapy, temozolomide, or both; the majority had gotten both. General observations from the study: With respect to changes in top peripheral T cell clonotypes, pseudoprogression seemed unrelated. Immune responses induced by the vaccine were seen in roughly 93% of patients, spanning multiple MHC alleles.

This CDR3 comprises 15 residues. Trimming stripped 4 bases from V and 9 bases from J, with 16 bases between. Germline V gene data show CDR1 as MGHDK and CDR2 as SYGVNS. TCRdb's copy holds only in-frame clones and misses some; the assay was immunoSEQ multiplex PCR. The sample includes 44,000 or so clones, 81% seen only once; the top ten take 4.7%. The sample's time point: week 35, safety follow-up. Alongside topical imiquimod, each dose of vaccine comprised 300 ug of mutant IDH1 20-mer peptide. The study enrolled donors with new WHO grade 3 or 4 IDH1-mutant, ATRX-lost astrocytomas. Sequencing was performed on PBMCs, taken from a glioma patient whose treatment included an IDH1 peptide vaccine. This chain joins TRBV25-1 and TRBJ1-6, with D possibly being TRBD1 (6 bases). The receptor's source is a woman in her thirties or forties with glioma. Some clones in this sample may be carry-over from other donors' samples. The CDR3 coding sequence is TGTGCCAGCAGTGGAACGACAGGAGGGGCTTCACCCCTCCACTTT. Translating gives CASSGTTGGASPLHF.